Sequencing of this T cell receptor beta chain was carried out in a study of blood T cell repertoires in COVID-19. For the study at large: The United States, Italy and Spain supplied acute and convalescent COVID-19 samples. T cells, B-cell-depleted T cells, or PBMCs provided the cDNA or gDNA that served as material.

Germline V gene data show CDR1 as LGHNA and CDR2 as YNFKEQ. This CDR3 spans 15 amino acids. V dropped 7 bases and J dropped 4; count of bases not matched to a gene: 12. Recruited during active infection, patients (from Seattle) were subsequently followed longitudinally. Assay: immunoSEQ multiplex PCR; the TCRdb copy retains only in-frame clones and omits some. The table lists about 330,000 clones, about 87% of them singletons. The sequenced sample consisted of peripheral blood. The chain carries TRBV4-2 and TRBJ2-7; 8 bases match TRBD2. The receptor was isolated from a man aged 30-40 years with COVID-19, enrolled during active disease. This CDR3 reads CASTSNAGGLYEQYF. CDR3 in DNA: TGTGCCAGCACATCCAACGCGGGGGGACTTTACGAGCAGTACTTC.